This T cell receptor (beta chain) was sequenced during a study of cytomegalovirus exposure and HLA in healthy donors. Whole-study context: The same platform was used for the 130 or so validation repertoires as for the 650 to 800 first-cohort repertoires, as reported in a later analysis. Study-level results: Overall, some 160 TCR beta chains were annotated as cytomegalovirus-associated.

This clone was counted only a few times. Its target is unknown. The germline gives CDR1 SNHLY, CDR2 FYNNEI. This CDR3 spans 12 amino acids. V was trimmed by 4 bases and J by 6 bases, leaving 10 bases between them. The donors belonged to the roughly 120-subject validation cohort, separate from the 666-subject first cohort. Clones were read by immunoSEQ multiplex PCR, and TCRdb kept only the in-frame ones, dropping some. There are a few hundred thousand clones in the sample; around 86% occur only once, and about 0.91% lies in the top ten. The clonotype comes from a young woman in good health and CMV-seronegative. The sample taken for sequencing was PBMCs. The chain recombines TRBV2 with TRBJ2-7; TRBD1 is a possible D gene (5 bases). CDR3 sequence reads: CASSGTMGEQYF. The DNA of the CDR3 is TGTGCCAGCAGTGGGACAATGGGCGAGCAGTACTTC.